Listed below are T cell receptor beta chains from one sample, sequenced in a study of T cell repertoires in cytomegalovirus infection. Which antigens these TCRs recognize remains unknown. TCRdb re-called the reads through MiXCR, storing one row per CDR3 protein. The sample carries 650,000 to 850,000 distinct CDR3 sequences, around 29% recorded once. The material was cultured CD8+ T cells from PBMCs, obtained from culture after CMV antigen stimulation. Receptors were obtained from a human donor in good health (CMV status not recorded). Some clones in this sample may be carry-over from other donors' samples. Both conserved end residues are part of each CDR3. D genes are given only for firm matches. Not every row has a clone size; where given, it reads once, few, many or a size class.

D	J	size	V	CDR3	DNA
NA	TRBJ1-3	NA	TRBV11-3	CASSPGEGALGNTIYF	TGTGCCAGCAGTCCAGGGGAAGGGGCTCTTGGAAACACCATATATTTT
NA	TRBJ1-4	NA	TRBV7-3	CASSLTGGGTNEKLFF	TGTGCCAGCAGCTTAACAGGGGGGGGCACTAATGAAAAACTGTTTTTT
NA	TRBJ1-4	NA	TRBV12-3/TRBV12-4	CASSPGFWDTSTNEKLFF	TGTGCCAGCAGTCCTGGTTTCTGGGACACCTCAACTAATGAAAAACTGTTTTTT
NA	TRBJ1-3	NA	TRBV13	CASSSGPARTAYRSGNTIYF	TGTGCCAGCAGCTCAGGGCCCGCCCGGACAGCTTATCGCTCTGGAAACACCATATATTTT
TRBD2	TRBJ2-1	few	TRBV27	CASSLGGVSHEQFF	TGTGCCAGCAGTTTGGGGGGGGTTAGCCATGAGCAGTTCTTC
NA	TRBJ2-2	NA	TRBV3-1	CASSPRIGELFF	TGTGCCAGCAGCCCTCGGATCGGGGAGCTGTTTTTT
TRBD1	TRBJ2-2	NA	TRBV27	CASSPHQDRGGTGELFF	TGTGCCAGCAGTCCGCACCAGGACAGGGGGGGGACCGGGGAGCTGTTTTTT
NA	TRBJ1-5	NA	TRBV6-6	CASSYVSYSNQPQHF	TGTGCCAGCAGTTACGTGTCGTATAGCAATCAGCCCCAGCATTTT
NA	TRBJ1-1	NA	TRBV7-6	CASRSTEMNTEAFF	TGTGCCAGCAGGTCGACAGAGATGAACACTGAAGCTTTCTTT
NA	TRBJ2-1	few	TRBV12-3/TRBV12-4	CASSLGWGKYEQFF	TGTGCCAGCAGTTTAGGTTGGGGAAAGTATGAGCAGTTCTTC
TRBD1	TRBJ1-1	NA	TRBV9	CASSVREGQGSFF	TGTGCCAGCAGCGTGCGGGAGGGACAGGGATCTTTCTTT
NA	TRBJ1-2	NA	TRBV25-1	CASSEWGESYGYTF	TGTGCCAGCAGTGAATGGGGAGAAAGCTATGGCTACACCTTC
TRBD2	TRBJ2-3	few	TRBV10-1	CASSESTIAGGPDTQYF	TGCGCCAGCAGTGAGTCGACTATAGCGGGGGGGCCTGATACGCAGTATTTT
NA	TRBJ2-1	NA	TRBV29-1	CSVDSAGDYNEQFF	TGCAGCGTTGACTCGGCAGGAGACTACAATGAGCAGTTCTTC
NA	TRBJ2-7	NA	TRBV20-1	CSARVGGSSYEQYF	TGCAGTGCTAGAGTGGGGGGCAGCTCCTACGAGCAGTACTTC
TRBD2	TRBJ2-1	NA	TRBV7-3	CASSPSGGFSYNEQFF	TGTGCCAGCAGCCCTAGCGGGGGGTTCTCTTACAATGAGCAGTTCTTC
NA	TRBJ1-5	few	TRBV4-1	CASSQVARGNQPQHF	TGCGCCAGCAGCCAAGTAGCTCGTGGCAATCAGCCCCAGCATTTT
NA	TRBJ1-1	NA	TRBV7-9	CASSLVEGLNTEAFF	TGTGCCAGCAGCTTAGTTGAGGGTCTGAACACTGAAGCTTTCTTT
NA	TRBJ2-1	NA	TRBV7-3	CASSWVGGGLLDEQFF	TGTGCCAGCAGCTGGGTGGGGGGGGGCCTTTTGGATGAGCAGTTCTTC
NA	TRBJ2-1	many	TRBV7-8	CASSSKFDEQFF	TGTGCCAGCAGCTCCAAGTTTGATGAGCAGTTCTTC
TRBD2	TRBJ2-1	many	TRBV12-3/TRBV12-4	CASSPWASGDNEQFF	TGTGCCAGCTCCCCCTGGGCTAGCGGGGACAATGAGCAGTTCTTC
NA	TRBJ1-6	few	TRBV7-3	CASSLGSGNSPLHF	TGTGCCAGCAGCTTAGGGAGCGGAAATTCACCCCTCCACTTT
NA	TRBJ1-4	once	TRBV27	CASSHRGRNEKLFF	TGTGCCAGCAGCCACCGGGGGCGGAATGAAAAACTGTTTTTT
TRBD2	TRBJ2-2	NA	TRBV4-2	CASDTSENTGELFF	TGTGCCAGCGATACTAGCGAGAACACCGGGGAGCTGTTTTTT
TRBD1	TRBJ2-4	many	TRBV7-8	CASSLAETGAKNIQYF	TGTGCCAGCAGCTTAGCTGAGACAGGGGCCAAAAACATTCAGTACTTC
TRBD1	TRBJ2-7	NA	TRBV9	CASSTRDRGEEQYF	TGTGCCAGCAGCACCCGGGACAGGGGGGAAGAGCAGTACTTC
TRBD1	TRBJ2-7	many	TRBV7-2	CASNGQTGDLGSEQYF	TGTGCCAGCAATGGCCAGACAGGGGATCTTGGATCCGAGCAGTACTTC
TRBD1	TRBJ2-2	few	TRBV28	CASARGYGELFF	TGTGCCAGCGCCAGGGGGTACGGGGAGCTGTTTTTT
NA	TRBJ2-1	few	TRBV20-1	CSARAAGVGHNEQFF	TGCAGTGCTAGAGCAGCTGGTGTCGGCCACAATGAGCAGTTCTTC
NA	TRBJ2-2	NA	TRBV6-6	CAIRPKGGDGELFF	TGTGCCATCCGCCCGAAAGGGGGGGACGGGGAGCTGTTTTTT
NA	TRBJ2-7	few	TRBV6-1	CASSKIRGHSHEQYF	TGTGCCAGCAGTAAAATCAGGGGTCATAGCCACGAGCAGTACTTC
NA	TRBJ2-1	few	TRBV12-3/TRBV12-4	CASSLATARSSYNEQFF	TGTGCCAGCAGTTTAGCTACGGCTCGGAGCTCCTACAATGAGCAGTTCTTC
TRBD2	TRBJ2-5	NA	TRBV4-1	CASSQDYREVETQYF	TGCGCCAGCAGCCAAGACTACCGGGAGGTCGAGACCCAGTACTTC
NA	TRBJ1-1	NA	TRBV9	CASSVAEKLNTEAFF	TGTGCCAGCAGCGTAGCTGAGAAGCTGAACACTGAAGCTTTCTTT
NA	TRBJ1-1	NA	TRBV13	CATSTGSDTEAFF	TGTGCCACCTCAACGGGGTCAGACACTGAAGCTTTCTTT
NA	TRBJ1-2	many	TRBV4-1	CASSQVVIANYGYTF	TGCGCCAGCAGCCAAGTAGTGATAGCTAACTATGGCTACACCTTC
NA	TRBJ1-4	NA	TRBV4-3	CASSQDDRPAEKLFF	TGCGCCAGCAGCCAAGATGACCGTCCCGCCGAAAAACTGTTTTTT
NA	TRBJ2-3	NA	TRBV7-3	CASSVGHTQYF	TGTGCCAGCAGCGTCGGTCATACGCAGTATTTT
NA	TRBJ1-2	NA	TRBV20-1	CSARTEDSYYGYTF	TGCAGTGCTCGCACAGAAGACAGCTACTATGGCTACACCTTC
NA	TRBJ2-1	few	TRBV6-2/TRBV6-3	CASSPGLPWEQFF	TGTGCCAGCAGTCCGGGACTTCCCTGGGAGCAGTTCTTC
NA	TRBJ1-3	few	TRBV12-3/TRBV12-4	CASRSRRYSGNTIYF	TGTGCCAGCAGGTCCAGGCGCTACTCTGGAAACACCATATATTTT
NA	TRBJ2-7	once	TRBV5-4	CASSLGDLSSYEQYF	TGTGCCAGCAGCTTGGGAGACCTCAGCTCCTACGAGCAGTACTTC
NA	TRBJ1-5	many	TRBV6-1	CASGLDRYQPQHF	TGTGCCAGCGGACTGGACAGATATCAGCCCCAGCATTTT
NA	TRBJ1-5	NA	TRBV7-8	CASSPPNDQPQHF	TGTGCCAGCAGCCCCCCCAACGATCAGCCCCAGCATTTT
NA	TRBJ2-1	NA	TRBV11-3	CASSVRDGHNEQFF	TGTGCCAGCAGCGTCCGGGACGGTCACAATGAGCAGTTCTTC
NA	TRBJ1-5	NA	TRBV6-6	CASTPGQGQPQHF	TGTGCCAGCACCCCAGGGCAGGGTCAGCCCCAGCATTTT
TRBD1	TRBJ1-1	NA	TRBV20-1	CSAPQGGRAFF	TGCAGTGCTCCTCAGGGGGGAAGAGCTTTCTTT
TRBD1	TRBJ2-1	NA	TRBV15	CATSRSGTGGSYNEQFF	TGTGCCACCAGCAGATCCGGGACAGGGGGTTCCTACAATGAGCAGTTCTTC
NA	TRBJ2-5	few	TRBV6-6	CASRPNRDWGETQYF	TGTGCCAGCAGACCGAACAGGGATTGGGGGGAGACCCAGTACTTC
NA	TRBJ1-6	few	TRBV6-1	CATLERTDNSPLHF	TGTGCCACCCTGGAGCGGACGGACAATTCACCCCTCCACTTT
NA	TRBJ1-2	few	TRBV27	CASAQRDEDYGYTF	TGTGCCAGCGCCCAAAGGGACGAGGACTATGGCTACACCTTC
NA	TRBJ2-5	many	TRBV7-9	CASSLETQYF	TGTGCCAGCAGCTTAGAGACCCAGTACTTC
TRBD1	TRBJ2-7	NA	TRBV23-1	CASSQYRGSYEQYF	TGCGCCAGCAGTCAATACAGGGGCTCCTACGAGCAGTACTTC
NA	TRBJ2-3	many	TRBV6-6	CASQVQGTDTQYF	TGTGCCAGTCAGGTCCAGGGCACAGATACGCAGTATTTT
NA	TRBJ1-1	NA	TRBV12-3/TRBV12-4	CASSTWTLLYTEAFF	TGTGCCAGCAGTACATGGACGCTGTTGTACACTGAAGCTTTCTTT
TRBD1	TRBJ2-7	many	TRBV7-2	CASSLTGRGSEQYF	TGTGCCAGCAGCTTAACGGGCAGGGGGTCCGAGCAGTACTTC
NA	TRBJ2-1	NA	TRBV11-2	CASTYKSSYNEQFF	TGTGCCAGTACATACAAGAGCTCCTACAATGAGCAGTTCTTC
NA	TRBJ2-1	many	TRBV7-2	CASSLGLQGYEQFF	TGTGCCAGCAGTCTTGGGCTACAGGGCTATGAGCAGTTCTTC